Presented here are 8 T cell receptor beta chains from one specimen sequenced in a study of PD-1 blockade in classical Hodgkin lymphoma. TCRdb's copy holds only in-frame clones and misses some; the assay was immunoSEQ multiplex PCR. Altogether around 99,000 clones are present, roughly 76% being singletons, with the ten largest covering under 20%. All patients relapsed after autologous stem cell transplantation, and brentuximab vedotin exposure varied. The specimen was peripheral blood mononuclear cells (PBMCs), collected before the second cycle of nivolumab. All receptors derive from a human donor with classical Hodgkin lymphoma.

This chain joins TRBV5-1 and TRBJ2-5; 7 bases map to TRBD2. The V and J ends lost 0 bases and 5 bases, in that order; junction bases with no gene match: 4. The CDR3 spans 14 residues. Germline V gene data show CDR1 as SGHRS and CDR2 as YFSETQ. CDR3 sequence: CASSLAVGRETQYF. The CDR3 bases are TGCGCCAGCAGCTTGGCGGTCGGGAGGGAGACCCAGTACTTC.

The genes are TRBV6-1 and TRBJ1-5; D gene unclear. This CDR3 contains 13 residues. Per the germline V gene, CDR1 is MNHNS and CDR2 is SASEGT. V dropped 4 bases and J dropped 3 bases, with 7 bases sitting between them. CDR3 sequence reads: CASSVVLNQPQHF. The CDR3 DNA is TGTGCCAGCAGTGTTGTTCTCAATCAGCCCCAGCATTTT.

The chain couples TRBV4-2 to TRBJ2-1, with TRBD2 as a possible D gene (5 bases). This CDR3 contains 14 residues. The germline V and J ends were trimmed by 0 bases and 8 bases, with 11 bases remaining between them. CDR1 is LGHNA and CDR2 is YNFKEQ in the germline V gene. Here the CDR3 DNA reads TGTGCCAGCAGCCAAGAACTAGTGTACCATGAGCAGTTCTTC. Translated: CASSQELVYHEQFF.

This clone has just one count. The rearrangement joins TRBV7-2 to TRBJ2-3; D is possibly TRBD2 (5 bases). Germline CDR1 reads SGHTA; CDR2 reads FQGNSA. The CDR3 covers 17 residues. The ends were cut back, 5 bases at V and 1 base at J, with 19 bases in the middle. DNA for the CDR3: TGTGCCAGCAGCCAGCGCCGCGGAGGCGTAGGCACAGATACGCAGTATTTT. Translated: CASSQRRGGVGTDTQYF.

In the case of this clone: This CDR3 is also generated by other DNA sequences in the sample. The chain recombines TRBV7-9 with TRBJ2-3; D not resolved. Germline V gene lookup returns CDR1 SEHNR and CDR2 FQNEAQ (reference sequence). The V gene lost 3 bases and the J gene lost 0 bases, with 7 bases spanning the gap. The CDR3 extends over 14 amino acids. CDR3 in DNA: TGTGCCAGCAGCTTTCGGGCTAGCACAGATACGCAGTATTTT. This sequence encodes CASSFRASTDTQYF.

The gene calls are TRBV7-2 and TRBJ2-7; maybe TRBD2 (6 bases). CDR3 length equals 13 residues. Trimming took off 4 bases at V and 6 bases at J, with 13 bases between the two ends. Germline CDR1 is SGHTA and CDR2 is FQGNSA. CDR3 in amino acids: CASSSGLRREQYF. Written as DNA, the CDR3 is TGTGCCAGCAGCTCTGGACTAAGGCGCGAGCAGTACTTC. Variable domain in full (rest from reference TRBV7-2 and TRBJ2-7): GAGVSQSPSNKVTEKGKDVELRCDPISGHTALYWYRQSLGQGLEFLIYFQGNSAPDKSGLPSDRFSAERTGGSVSTLTIQRTQQEDSAVYLCASSSGLRREQYFGPGTRLTVT.

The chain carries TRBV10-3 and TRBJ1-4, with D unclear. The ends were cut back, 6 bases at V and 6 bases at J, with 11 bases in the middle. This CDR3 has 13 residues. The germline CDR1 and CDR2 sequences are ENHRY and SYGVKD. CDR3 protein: CAIRVAMDEKLFF. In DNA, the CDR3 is TGTGCCATCAGGGTGGCTATGGATGAAAAACTGTTTTTT.

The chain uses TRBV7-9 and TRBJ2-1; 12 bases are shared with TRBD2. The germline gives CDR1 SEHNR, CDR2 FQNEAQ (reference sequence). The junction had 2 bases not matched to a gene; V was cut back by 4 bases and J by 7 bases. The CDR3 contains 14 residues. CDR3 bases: TGTGCCAGCAGCTGGGGACTAGCGGGTAATGAGCAGTTCTTC. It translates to CASSWGLAGNEQFF.